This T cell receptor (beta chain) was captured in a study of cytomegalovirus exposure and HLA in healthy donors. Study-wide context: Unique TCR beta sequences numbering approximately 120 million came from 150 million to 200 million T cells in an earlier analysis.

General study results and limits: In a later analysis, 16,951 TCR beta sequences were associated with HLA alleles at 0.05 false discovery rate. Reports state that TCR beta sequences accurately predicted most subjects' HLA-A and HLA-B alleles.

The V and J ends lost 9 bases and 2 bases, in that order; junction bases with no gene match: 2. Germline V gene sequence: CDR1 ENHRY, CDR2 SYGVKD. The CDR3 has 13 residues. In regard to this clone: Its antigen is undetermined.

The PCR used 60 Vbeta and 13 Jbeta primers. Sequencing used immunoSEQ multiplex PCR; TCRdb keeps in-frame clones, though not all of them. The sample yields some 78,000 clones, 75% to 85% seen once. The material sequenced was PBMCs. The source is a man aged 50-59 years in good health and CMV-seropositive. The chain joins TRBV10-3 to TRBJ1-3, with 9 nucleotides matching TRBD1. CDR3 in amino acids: CAIRTGAGNTIYF. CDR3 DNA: TGTGCCATACGGACAGGGGCTGGAAACACCATATATTTT.